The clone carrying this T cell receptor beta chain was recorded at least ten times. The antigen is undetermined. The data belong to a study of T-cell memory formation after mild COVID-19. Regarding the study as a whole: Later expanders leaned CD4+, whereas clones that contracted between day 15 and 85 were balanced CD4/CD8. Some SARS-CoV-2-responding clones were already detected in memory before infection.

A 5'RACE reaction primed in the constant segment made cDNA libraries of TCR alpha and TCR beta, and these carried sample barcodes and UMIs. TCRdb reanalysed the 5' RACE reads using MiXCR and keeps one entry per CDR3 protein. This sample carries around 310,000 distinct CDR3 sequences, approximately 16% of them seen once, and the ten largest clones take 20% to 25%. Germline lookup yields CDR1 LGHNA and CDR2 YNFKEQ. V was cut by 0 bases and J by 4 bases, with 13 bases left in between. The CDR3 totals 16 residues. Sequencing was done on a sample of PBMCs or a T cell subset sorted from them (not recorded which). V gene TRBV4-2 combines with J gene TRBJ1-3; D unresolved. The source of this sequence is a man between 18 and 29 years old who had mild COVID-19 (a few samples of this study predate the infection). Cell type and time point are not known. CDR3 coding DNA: TGTGCCAGCAGCCAAGATTTAACCGCGGGGGGAAACACCATATATTTT. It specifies CASSQDLTAGGNTIYF.